The rows below give T cell receptor beta chains drawn from one sample of a study of technical replicates of blood from a handful of donors. Repertoires were generated with immunoSEQ multiplex PCR, while TCRdb's copy carries only in-frame clones and drops some. The sample yields about 98,000 clones, approximately 94% seen once. Material for sequencing was T cells isolated from PBMCs. Source of these receptors: a human donor in good health. The CDR3 runs from the conserved cysteine through the conserved F or W. Each record gives: D gene, J gene, V gene, clone size, CDR3 protein, CDR3 DNA. A D gene is named only where the DNA matches it firmly. Clone size is given for some rows only: seen once, a few or many times, or a class if the clone is expanded.

TRBD1 TRBJ1-2 TRBV30 - CAWRGQAQYGYTF TGTGCCTGGAGGGGACAGGCGCAATATGGCTACACCTTC
- TRBJ2-2 TRBV28 - CASSPTSWNTGELFF TGTGCCAGCAGTCCAACTAGCTGGAACACCGGGGAGCTGTTTTTT
TRBD1 TRBJ2-3 TRBV5-1 - CASSHGQGLTDTQYF TGCGCCAGCAGCCACGGACAGGGGCTCACAGATACGCAGTATTTT
- TRBJ2-1 TRBV10-3 once CAISESQGGHEQFF TGTGCCATCAGTGAGTCACAGGGTGGCCATGAGCAGTTCTTC
- TRBJ2-3 TRBV7-3 - CASSLTPSTDTQYF TGTGCCAGCAGCTTAACTCCTAGCACAGATACGCAGTATTTT
TRBD1 TRBJ1-5 TRBV30 - CAWSRGGDQPQHF TGTGCCTGGAGTAGAGGGGGCGATCAGCCCCAGCATTTT
TRBD1 TRBJ2-7 TRBV5-1 once CASSRDRDEQYF TGCGCCAGCAGCCGGGACAGGGACGAGCAGTACTTC
- TRBJ1-2 TRBV4-1 - CASSQFWPEGGNYGYTF TGCGCCAGCAGCCAATTTTGGCCGGAAGGGGGTAATTATGGCTACACCTTC
- TRBJ1-1 TRBV6-6 - CASSLESEAFF TGTGCCAGCAGCCTCGAGAGTGAAGCTTTCTTT
- TRBJ2-7 TRBV19 - CASSTPGQTYEQYF TGTGCCAGTAGTACCCCGGGTCAAACCTACGAGCAGTACTTC
- TRBJ2-5 TRBV5-1 once CASSFGGETQYF TGCGCCAGCAGCTTCGGAGGGGAGACCCAGTACTTC
TRBD1 TRBJ1-5 TRBV5-5 once CASSLGTGGADQPQHF TGTGCCAGCAGCTTGGGGACAGGGGGCGCCGATCAGCCCCAGCATTTT
TRBD2 TRBJ2-3 TRBV7-9 - CASSYGTSGSFADTQYF TGTGCCAGCAGCTACGGGACTAGCGGGAGCTTTGCAGATACGCAGTATTTT
TRBD2 TRBJ2-3 TRBV5-1 - CASSSGLAGSGTDTQYF TGCGCCAGCAGCTCAGGACTAGCGGGTTCCGGCACAGATACGCAGTATTTT
- TRBJ2-1 TRBV7-7 - CASSLGVAVKQFF TGTGCCAGCAGCTTAGGGGTAGCGGTAAAGCAGTTCTTC
- TRBJ1-2 TRBV11-2 - CASSLEGQFYYGYTF TGTGCCAGCAGCTTAGAAGGACAGTTCTACTATGGCTACACCTTC
TRBD2 TRBJ2-3 TRBV5-1 - CASSPGGTDTQYF TGCGCCAGCAGCCCGGGGGGGACAGATACGCAGTATTTT
- TRBJ1-5 TRBV28 - CASTSTGANQPQHF TGTGCCAGCACCTCGACAGGAGCTAATCAGCCCCAGCATTTT
TRBD1 TRBJ2-3 TRBV28 - CASRWTGGSTDTQYF TGTGCCAGCAGATGGACAGGTGGGAGCACAGATACGCAGTATTTT
TRBD1 TRBJ1-1 TRBV6-4 once CASSERAGGKNTEAFF TGTGCCAGCAGCGAAAGAGCAGGGGGCAAGAACACTGAAGCTTTCTTT
- TRBJ2-1 TRBV4-1 - CASSQAHNVPANLGSYNEQFF TGCGCCAGCAGCCAAGCACATAATGTACCAGCAAATCTCGGGTCCTACAATGAGCAGTTCTTC
- TRBJ2-3 TRBV5-5 - CASSPRSDLQDTQYF TGTGCCAGCTCCCCGCGGAGCGACCTCCAGGATACGCAGTATTTT
- TRBJ2-3 TRBV5-1 - CASSITGSTDTQYF TGCGCCAGCAGCATTACAGGGTCTACAGATACGCAGTATTTT
- TRBJ1-1 TRBV6-4 - CASRDRQSSQAFF TGTGCCAGCAGGGACCGTCAATCTTCTCAGGCTTTCTTT
- TRBJ1-2 TRBV30 - CAWIPPRGNLNYGYTF TGTGCCTGGATCCCCCCTCGGGGGAATTTGAACTATGGCTACACCTTC
- TRBJ2-5 TRBV28 - CASTIGGPETQYF TGTGCCAGCACCATCGGGGGACCAGAGACCCAGTACTTC
- TRBJ2-1 TRBV2 - CASSGDSNEQFF TGTGCCAGCTCTGGGGACTCCAATGAGCAGTTCTTC
- TRBJ1-6 TRBV5-6 - CASSQNSPLHF TGTGCCAGCAGCCAAAATTCACCCCTCCACTTT
TRBD1 TRBJ1-5 TRBV6-4 - CASSDKGASQPQHF TGTGCCAGCAGTGACAAGGGGGCGAGTCAGCCCCAGCATTTT
- TRBJ2-3 TRBV5-1 - CASSSLGGGGTDTQYF TGCGCCAGCAGCTCATTAGGGGGTGGGGGCACAGATACGCAGTATTTT
TRBD2 TRBJ2-1 TRBV19 - CASGYMNGGAYEQFF TGTGCCAGTGGTTATATGAACGGGGGGGCCTATGAGCAGTTCTTC
- TRBJ1-5 TRBV25-1 - CASSEPSSNQPQHF TGTGCCAGCAGTGAACCTAGCAGCAATCAGCCCCAGCATTTT
- TRBJ2-3 TRBV6-6 - CASAKRTSTDTQYF TGTGCCAGCGCCAAAAGAACTAGCACAGATACGCAGTATTTT
TRBD2 TRBJ2-1 TRBV7-6 - CASSLGGGRAPEQFF TGTGCCAGCAGCTTAGGGGGCGGGAGGGCCCCCGAGCAGTTCTTC
- TRBJ2-3 TRBV15 - CATSRDYSAPSTDTQYF TGTGCCACCAGCAGAGATTATAGCGCTCCTAGCACAGATACGCAGTATTTT
- TRBJ2-2 TRBV7-9 - CASSQVWTGELFF TGTGCCAGCAGCCAGGTTTGGACCGGGGAGCTGTTTTTT
- TRBJ1-6 TRBV5-1 - CASSVTGIYNSPLHF TGCGCCAGCAGCGTGACAGGAATCTATAATTCACCCCTCCACTTT
- TRBJ1-1 TRBV5-1 - CASSLLREGTEAFF TGCGCCAGCAGCTTGTTGAGGGAGGGCACTGAAGCTTTCTTT
TRBD2 TRBJ2-5 TRBV4-1 - CASSQPTSGGAWETQYF TGCGCCAGCAGCCAGCCGACTAGCGGGGGGGCGTGGGAGACCCAGTACTTC
TRBD1 TRBJ1-3 TRBV5-4 - CASSVGTGAGNTIYF TGTGCCAGCAGCGTCGGGACAGGAGCTGGAAACACCATATATTTT
- TRBJ1-1 TRBV9 - CASSVGELNTEAFF TGTGCCAGCAGCGTAGGAGAATTGAACACTGAAGCTTTCTTT